The clone carrying this TCR beta chain has a handful of counts. The sample belongs to a study of response to subunit inactivated influenza vaccine. V shed 6 bases, J shed 12 bases, and the junction held 11 bases outside the gene matches. The CDR3 runs to 14 residues. Germline V gene lookup returns CDR1 SGHAT and CDR2 FQNNGV. MiXCR was run by TCRdb on the RT-PCR reads, yielding one entry per CDR3 protein. The table has 600,000 to 850,000 distinct CDR3 sequences, 14% seen once. Material: PBMCs from blood, obtained around 14 days before vaccination. The V call is TRBV11-2, the J call TRBJ2-1, with 10 bases that match TRBD1. This TCR came from a man aged 50 or older who received an inactivated influenza vaccine. The CDR3 DNA reads as TGTGCCAGCAGACCGGGACAGGGGACCCTTGGGCAGTTCTTC. Its translation: CASRPGQGTLGQFF.